A single sample is the source of the 26 T cell receptor beta chains below, sequenced in a study of T cell responses to AZD1222 COVID-19 vaccine. Using immunoSEQ multiplex PCR, the repertoire was profiled, and TCRdb retains in-frame clones only, with some absent. The data contain approximately 180,000 clones, just under 95% of them seen just once; the ten biggest clones take up about 1%. Sequenced here: peripheral blood, sampled 28 days after the second dose of the MenACWY control vaccine. The origin of the receptors is an adult who received the MenACWY meningococcal vaccine as a control.

The V call is TRBV30, the J call TRBJ2-1; D ambiguous. The V gene lost 3 bases and the J gene lost 15 bases, with 15 bases spanning the gap. Germline V gene sequence: CDR1 GTSNPN, CDR2 SVGIG (reference sequence). The CDR3 runs 11 residues. CDR3: CAWRSLLFGFF. The CDR3 DNA reads TGTGCCTGGAGGTCCCTCCTTTTCGGGTTCTTC. The complete variable domain, with remaining parts taken from reference TRBV30 and TRBJ2-1, reads SQTIHQWPATLVQPVGSPLSLECTVEGTSNPNLYWYRQAAGRGLQLLFYSVGIGQISSEVPQNLSASRPQDRQFILSSKKLLLSDSGFYLCAWRSLLFGFFGPGTRLTVL.

A single count supports this clone. V is TRBV4-2 and J is TRBJ1-2; 7 nucleotides align to TRBD1. The CDR3 consists of 15 residues. The germline V gene has CDR1 LGHNA and CDR2 YNFKEQ. Trimming cost V 4 bases and J 4 bases; bases outside gene matches: 9. The CDR3 nucleotides read TGTGCCAGCAGCCCCCGAGGTCAGGGGGGCTATGGCTACACCTTC. It is translated as CASSPRGQGGYGYTF.

The chain couples TRBV25-1 to TRBJ1-6; 7 bases align to TRBD1. The V gene's germline CDR1 is MGHDK and CDR2 SYGVNS. The CDR3 covers 16 residues. After removal of 9 bases from V and 0 bases from J, the junction contained 8 bases not matched to a gene. CDR3 sequence: CASTPTGSSYNSPLHF. CDR3 DNA: TGTGCCAGTACCCCGACAGGGAGCTCCTATAATTCACCCCTCCACTTT.

This chain uses TRBV7-2 with TRBJ2-2, with 9 bases identical to TRBD2. The ends lost 5 bases at V and 6 bases at J; junction bases unmatched: 10. This CDR3 has 16 residues. Per the germline V gene, CDR1 is SGHTA and CDR2 is FQGNSA. The CDR3 protein is CASSPGGTSKAGELFF. In nucleotides, the CDR3 is TGTGCCAGCAGCCCGGGGGGGACTAGCAAAGCCGGGGAGCTGTTTTTT.

CDR3 bases: TGTGCCAGCAACAGGGGACGGAGCAATCAGCCCCAGCATTTT. This gives the protein CASNRGRSNQPQHF. This rearrangement joins TRBV27 to TRBJ1-5; 7 positions agree with TRBD1. CDR1 is MNHEY and CDR2 is SMNVEV in the germline V gene (reference sequence). Losses at the gene ends were 7 bases for V and 1 base for J; bases not matched to a gene: 4. There are 14 residues in the CDR3.

The genes are TRBV4-1 and TRBJ2-7, with D possibly TRBD1 on 5 matching bases. V was cut by 1 base and J by 3 bases, with 10 bases left in between. Per the germline V gene, CDR1 is MGHRA and CDR2 is YSYEKL. This CDR3 spans 14 amino acids. The CDR3 DNA sequence: TGCGCCAGCAGCCAAGGTCAAAGGGGCTACGAGCAGTACTTC. Translated, it gives CASSQGQRGYEQYF.

This clone is a singleton in its sample. V gene TRBV9 combines with J gene TRBJ2-2, with 7 nucleotides matching TRBD1. After removal of 4 bases from V and 3 bases from J, the junction contained 9 bases not matched to a gene. The CDR3 extends over 16 amino acids. The germline CDR1 and CDR2 sequences are SGDLS and YYNGEE. CDR3 nucleotides: TGTGCCAGCAGCCTACTGACAGGGCGGGACACCGGGGAGCTGTTTTTT. This sequence encodes CASSLLTGRDTGELFF.

The V call is TRBV27, the J call TRBJ1-5; tentatively, D is TRBD1 (6 bases). Germline CDR1 reads MNHEY; CDR2 reads SMNVEV (reference sequence). V lost 6 bases and J 5 bases, leaving 8 bases between the germline ends. The CDR3 is made up of 12 amino acids. CDR3: CASRKGDQPQHF. The DNA for the CDR3 is TGTGCCAGCAGGAAGGGGGATCAGCCCCAGCATTTT.

This clone was seen only once. The rearrangement uses TRBV21-1 and TRBJ1-3. TRBV21-1 is flagged as a pseudogene. The CDR3 length is 18 residues. CDR3 in amino acids: CASSNTPGTAIGGNTIYF. The CDR3 bases are TGTGCCAGCAGCAACACGCCCGGGACCGCGATAGGTGGAAACACCATATATTTT.

This clone has just one count. V gene TRBV27 combines with J gene TRBJ2-7; 9 bases are shared with TRBD1. Germline trimming cut 0 bases from V and 0 bases from J; bases unmatched to any gene: 9. CDR1 and CDR2 from the germline V gene are MNHEY and SMNVEV (reference sequence). CDR3 length equals 18 residues. The CDR3 sequence: CASSLSWAGQGSSYEQYF. Here the CDR3 DNA reads TGTGCCAGCAGTTTATCCTGGGCGGGACAGGGAAGCTCCTACGAGCAGTACTTC.

The rearrangement joins TRBV10-1 to TRBJ1-4; maybe TRBD1 (5 bases). The CDR3 has 17 residues. The germline V and J ends were trimmed by 0 bases and 7 bases, with 18 bases remaining between them. The germline V gene has CDR1 WNHNN and CDR2 SYGVQD (reference sequence). The chain's CDR3 is CASSESKKGARVEKLFF. The CDR3, as DNA: TGCGCCAGCAGTGAGTCGAAAAAAGGGGCCAGGGTTGAAAAACTGTTTTTT.

The rearrangement uses TRBV15 and TRBJ2-7; no definite D call. This CDR3 is built from 12 residues. CDR1 is LNHNV, CDR2 YYDKDF, per germline (reference sequence). Trimming pared 0 bases from V and 6 bases from J, leaving 6 bases between. The CDR3 loop is CATSRDWGEQYF. In DNA, the CDR3 is TGTGCCACCAGCAGAGATTGGGGCGAGCAGTACTTC. The full variable domain, rest sourced from reference TRBV15 and TRBJ2-7, is DAMVIQNPRYQVTQFGKPVTLSCSQTLNHNVMYWYQQKSSQAPKLLFHYYDKDFNNEADTPDNFQSRRPNTSFCFLDIRSPGLGDTAMYLCATSRDWGEQYFGPGTRLTVT.

A word on this clone: The same CDR3 also results from other DNA sequences found in this sample. J is TRBJ1-5 and V is TRBV19; no clear D. The CDR3 runs to 15 residues. In germline, CDR1 is LNHDA, CDR2 SQIVND (reference sequence). Trimming took 1 base from V and 0 from J, leaving 7 bases between them. The CDR3 sequence is CASSIGGYSNQPQHF. The CDR3 nucleotides read TGTGCCAGTAGTATAGGGGGATATAGCAATCAGCCCCAGCATTTT.

The chain uses TRBV20-1 and TRBJ1-5; D is undetermined. Per the germline V gene, CDR1 is DFQATT and CDR2 is SNEGSKA (reference sequence). The CDR3 runs to 11 residues. Trimming removed 6 bases from V and 5 bases from J, with 8 bases in between. The CDR3 nucleotides read TGCAGTGCCGGGCTCCATCAGCCCCAGCATTTT. Protein product: CSAGLHQPQHF.

The chain has TRBV18 and TRBJ2-7; TRBD1 matches 7 bases. The CDR3 is 15 residues long. Germline V gene lookup returns CDR1 KGHSH and CDR2 LQKENI. V was clipped by 1 base and J by 0 bases; unmatched bases: 3. The CDR3 DNA reads as TGTGCCAGCTCACCACTGACAGGGAACTCCTACGAGCAGTACTTC. Protein sequence: CASSPLTGNSYEQYF.

The chain has TRBV28 and TRBJ1-1, with a tentative D call TRBD1 (5 bases). The CDR3 extends over 13 amino acids. Deletions cut 5 bases from V and 2 bases from J, with 9 bases between. Germline loops: CDR1 MDHEN, CDR2 SYDVKM. The CDR3: CASSVTANTEAFF. The DNA for the CDR3 is TGTGCCAGCAGTGTGACAGCTAACACTGAAGCTTTCTTT.

The J gene is TRBJ2-3, the V gene TRBV6-2 or TRBV6-3; maybe TRBD1 (6 bases). Germline CDR1 reads MNHEY; CDR2 reads SVGEGT. CDR3 size: 21 residues. The V and J ends lost 2 bases and 0 bases respectively, with 27 bases between them. This CDR3 reads CASSYGQPPLSSGRSTDTQYF. CDR3 bases: TGTGCCAGCAGTTACGGACAGCCCCCCCTGTCCTCGGGTCGTAGCACAGATACGCAGTATTTT.

V usage is TRBV10-3 and J usage is TRBJ1-1; a possible D gene is TRBD1 (5 bases). CDR1 and CDR2 (germline): ENHRY, SYGVKD. V was shortened by 6 bases and J by 5 bases, with 13 bases between the two germline ends. The CDR3 length is 13 residues. This CDR3 is CAIRRAGGTEAFF. CDR3 DNA sequence: TGTGCCATCAGAAGGGCGGGGGGGACTGAAGCTTTCTTT.

V and J are TRBV9 and TRBJ1-2; a weak D match, TRBD1 (5 bases). Trimming shortened V by 1 base and J by 8 bases, and 12 bases separated the two germline ends. Per the germline V gene, CDR1 is SGDLS and CDR2 is YYNGEE. The length of the CDR3 is 13 residues. The CDR3 loop is CASSVLGTEGYTF. The CDR3 DNA sequence: TGTGCCAGCAGCGTACTGGGGACGGAAGGCTACACCTTC.

The rearrangement links TRBV10-3 to TRBJ1-1, with 9 bases lining up with TRBD1. CDR3 size: 14 residues. Per germline, CDR1 ENHRY and CDR2 SYGVKD. After removal of 4 bases from V and 5 bases from J, the junction contained 5 bases not matched to a gene. In DNA form, the CDR3 reads TGTGCCATCAGTGCCCGACAGGGGGAAACTGAAGCTTTCTTT. Its translation is CAISARQGETEAFF.

This chain uses TRBV5-1 with TRBJ2-7; 9 bases map to TRBD1. This CDR3 spans 14 amino acids. J gave up 0 bases and V 8 bases, and 6 bases lay outside the gene matches. Per germline, CDR1 SGHRS and CDR2 YFSETQ. The CDR3 nucleotides read TGCGCCAGTAACCAGGGACAGGGCTCCTACGAGCAGTACTTC. It translates to CASNQGQGSYEQYF.

This clone was detected only a few times. V usage is TRBV12-3 or TRBV12-4 and J usage is TRBJ2-1; D call uncertain. There are 12 residues in the CDR3. V was clipped by 2 bases and J by 10 bases, with 9 bases between them. CDR3 in DNA: TGTGCCAGCAGTTTAACGCAAGGGGAGCAGTTCTTC. This codes for CASSLTQGEQFF.

CDR3 protein: CAIKGRGSGNNEQFF. The CDR3 DNA reads as TGTGCCATCAAGGGACGGGGAAGTGGGAACAATGAGCAGTTCTTC. This chain links TRBV6-5 with TRBJ2-1; D assignment may be TRBD1 or TRBD2 (5 bases each). The CDR3 covers 15 residues. Per germline, CDR1 MNHEY and CDR2 SVGAGI. The ends were cut back, 10 bases at V and 5 bases at J, with 21 bases in the middle.

This clone was counted once. The chain carries TRBV5-1 and TRBJ1-2; no reliable D call. V shed 3 bases and J shed 4 bases, with 16 bases lying between them. Germline assignment: CDR1 SGHRS and CDR2 YFSETQ. The CDR3 length is 15 residues. The CDR3 DNA reads as TGCGCCAGCAGCTACGACGGTCCTTCTACCTATGGCTACACCTTC. This codes for CASSYDGPSTYGYTF.

The rearrangement joins TRBV29-1 to TRBJ1-2, with TRBD1 matching 8 bases. Germline trimming cut 7 bases from V and 4 bases from J; bases unmatched to any gene: 14. From germline, CDR1 is SQVTM and CDR2 ANQGSEA. The CDR3 contains 15 residues. The chain's CDR3 is CSATRAGGSLYGYTF. The CDR3 bases are TGCAGCGCTACCCGGGCAGGGGGCTCCCTCTATGGCTACACCTTC.

The chain uses TRBV6-1 and TRBJ1-4; D perhaps matches TRBD1 (6 bases). This CDR3 contains 16 residues. The V gene lost 4 bases and the J gene lost 6 bases, with 18 bases spanning the gap. The germline V gene has CDR1 MNHNS and CDR2 SASEGT. The CDR3 sequence: CASSVNPGTPYEKLFF. CDR3 DNA: TGTGCCAGCAGTGTAAACCCCGGGACACCCTATGAAAAACTGTTTTTT.